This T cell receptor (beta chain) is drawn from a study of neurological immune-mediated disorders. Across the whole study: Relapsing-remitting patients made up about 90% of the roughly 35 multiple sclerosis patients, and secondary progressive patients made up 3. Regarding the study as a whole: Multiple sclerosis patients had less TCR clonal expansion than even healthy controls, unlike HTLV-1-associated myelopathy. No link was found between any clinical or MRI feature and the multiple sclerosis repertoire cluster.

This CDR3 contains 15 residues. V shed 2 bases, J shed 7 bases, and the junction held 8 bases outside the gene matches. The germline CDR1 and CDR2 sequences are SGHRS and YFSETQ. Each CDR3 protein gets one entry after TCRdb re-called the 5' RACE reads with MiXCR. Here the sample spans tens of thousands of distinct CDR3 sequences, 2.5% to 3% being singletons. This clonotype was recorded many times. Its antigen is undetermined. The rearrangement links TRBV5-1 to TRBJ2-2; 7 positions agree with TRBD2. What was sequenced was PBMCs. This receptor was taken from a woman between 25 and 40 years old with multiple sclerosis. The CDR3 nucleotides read TGCGCCAGCAGCTTCCAGCGGGGAGTGGTCGGGGAGCTGTTTTTT. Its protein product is CASSFQRGVVGELFF.